Following are 19 T cell receptor beta chains from one sample sequenced in a study of CD8 T cells in Susac syndrome. Random hexamers were used to reverse transcribe the RNA input (about 0.45 to 1 ug). TCRdb re-called the immunoSEQ multiplex PCR reads through MiXCR, storing one row per CDR3 protein. Among about 77,000 distinct CDR3 sequences listed, about 92% were seen once. Sequenced input: CD4+ T cells from PBMCs. The receptors shown here come from a human donor with Susac syndrome.

The chain uses TRBV28 and TRBJ1-5; D remains ambiguous. From germline, CDR1 is MDHEN and CDR2 SYDVKM. Trimming took off 5 bases at V and 3 bases at J, with 11 bases between the two ends. The CDR3 runs to 14 residues. The CDR3 sequence is CASSARGLNQPQHF. The CDR3, as DNA: TGTGCCAGCAGTGCACGGGGTCTCAATCAGCCCCAGCATTTT.

The chain joins TRBV12-3 or TRBV12-4 to TRBJ2-1; D might be TRBD2 (5 bases). Trimming stripped 3 bases from V and 7 bases from J, with 16 bases between. This CDR3 has 15 amino acids. CDR3 in DNA: TGTGCCAGCAGTTTTCGAGAGGGCCTCGGGAATGAGCAGTTCTTC. Translation gives CASSFREGLGNEQFF.

This clonotype was picked up one time. The chain recombines TRBV4-2 with TRBJ1-4, with TRBD1 identical over 7 bases. CDR3 size: 14 residues. The germline V gene encodes CDR1 LGHNA and CDR2 YNFKEQ. With 4 bases clipped from V and 4 bases from J, the junction kept 3 bases outside the gene matches. The DNA of the CDR3 is TGTGCCAGCAGCCCGGGGACAGTTAATGAAAAACTGTTTTTT. The encoded protein is CASSPGTVNEKLFF.

This chain connects TRBV7-2 to TRBJ1-1, with a tentative D call TRBD1 (5 bases). The V gene's germline CDR1 is SGHTA and CDR2 FQGNSA. The V end lost 5 bases, the J end lost 4 bases, and 17 bases lay between the germline ends. This CDR3 comprises 15 residues. The CDR3 region is CASSPHGGVGTEAFF. The CDR3 nucleotides read TGTGCCAGCAGCCCCCATGGAGGGGTAGGCACTGAAGCTTTCTTT.

This chain joins TRBV29-1 and TRBJ2-1, with D possibly TRBD2 on 5 matching bases. Per germline, CDR1 SQVTM and CDR2 ANQGSEA. CDR3 size: 14 residues. V shed 7 bases and J shed 3 bases, with 16 bases lying between them. CDR3 sequence reads: CSAVPLALYNEQFF. The CDR3 DNA is TGCAGCGCCGTACCCCTAGCCCTCTACAATGAGCAGTTCTTC.

The gene calls are TRBV3-1 and TRBJ1-1; D uncertain. Between the trimmed V and J ends, which lost 0 bases and 1 base, there was a span of 6 bases. The CDR3 runs to 14 residues. Germline V CDR1 and CDR2: LGHDT, YNNKEL (reference sequence). CDR3 bases: TGTGCCAGCAGCCAAGACCGGAGGAACACTGAAGCTTTCTTT. Residues: CASSQDRRNTEAFF.

J is TRBJ2-2 and V is TRBV2, with D possibly being TRBD2 (5 bases). The V gene lost 7 bases and the J gene lost 2 bases, with 14 bases spanning the gap. Looked up from germline, CDR1 is SNHLY and CDR2 is FYNNEI. The length of the CDR3 is 15 residues. Here the CDR3 DNA reads TGTGCCAGCAAGGAGGAGTCGGTCAACACCGGGGAGCTGTTTTTT. Translated, it gives CASKEESVNTGELFF.

The gene calls are TRBV28 and TRBJ2-1, with D perhaps TRBD2 (5 bases). From germline, CDR1 is MDHEN and CDR2 SYDVKM. V was cut by 6 bases and J by 10 bases, with 19 bases left in between. CDR3 length: 14 residues. The CDR3 loop reads CASSRPLPTGEQFF. For the CDR3, the DNA is TGTGCCAGCAGCCGTCCCCTTCCAACGGGGGAGCAGTTCTTC.

The chain links TRBV19 to TRBJ2-5, with 9 bases that match TRBD1. CDR1 is LNHDA and CDR2 is SQIVND in the germline V gene (reference sequence). The V segment lost 3 bases and the J segment 0 bases; nucleotides outside the gene matches: 5. CDR3 length: 16 residues. CDR3 sequence reads: CASSMPGTGYQETQYF. The CDR3 region has the DNA TGTGCCAGTAGTATGCCCGGGACAGGGTACCAAGAGACCCAGTACTTC.

V usage is TRBV6-6 and J usage is TRBJ1-2; D unclear. The CDR3 is 12 amino acids. Germline V gene sequence: CDR1 MNHNY, CDR2 SVGAGI (reference sequence). Trimming took 8 bases from V and 4 from J, leaving 11 bases between them. The chain's CDR3 is CASSQDVYGYTF. DNA for the CDR3: TGTGCCAGCTCCCAGGACGTCTATGGCTACACCTTC.

The V call is TRBV6-1, the J call TRBJ1-4; D not certain. The CDR3 has 15 amino acids. Deletions cut 3 bases from V and 7 bases from J, with 15 bases between. Germline V gene lookup returns CDR1 MNHNS and CDR2 SASEGT. In nucleotides, the CDR3 is TGTGCCAGCAGTGATCGTACCCCACGGGGTGAAAAACTGTTTTTT. It is translated as CASSDRTPRGEKLFF.

This sequence joins TRBV11-1 and TRBJ2-3, with 8 bases aligning to TRBD2. The ends lost 3 bases at V and 3 bases at J; junction bases unmatched: 11. The CDR3 consists of 17 residues. Germline assignment: CDR1 SGHAT and CDR2 FQDESV (reference sequence). The CDR3 protein is CASSLGESGRKTDTQYF. The CDR3 region has the DNA TGTGCCAGCAGCTTGGGGGAGAGCGGGAGAAAAACAGATACGCAGTATTTT. The complete variable domain, with remaining parts taken from reference TRBV11-1 and TRBJ2-3, reads EAEVAQSPRYKITEKSQAVAFWCDPISGHATLYWYRQILGQGPELLVQFQDESVVDDSQLPKDRFSAERLKGVDSTLKIQPAELGDSAMYLCASSLGESGRKTDTQYFGPGTRLTVL.

This clonotype is a singleton in its sample. The rearrangement joins TRBV2 to TRBJ2-3; D is perhaps TRBD2 (6 bases). Looked up from germline, CDR1 is SNHLY and CDR2 is FYNNEI. There are 12 residues in the CDR3. Trimming shortened V by 11 bases and J by 2 bases, and 11 bases separated the two germline ends. The CDR3 spells CAVRDFTDTQYF. The CDR3 DNA reads TGTGCCGTCCGGGACTTCACAGATACGCAGTATTTT.

The CDR3 reads CASSYPSGRALKSTDTQYF. CDR3 in DNA: TGTGCCAGCAGTTACCCTAGCGGGAGGGCCCTCAAATCCACAGATACGCAGTATTTT. This rearrangement joins TRBV6-2 or TRBV6-3 to TRBJ2-3, with 12 positions matching TRBD2. Germline CDR1 is MNHEY and CDR2 is SVGEGT. J lost 2 bases, V lost 2 bases, and 11 bases had no gene match. The CDR3 runs 19 residues.

The chain recombines TRBV7-3 with TRBJ2-2; 8 nucleotides agree with TRBD2. The CDR3 spans 15 residues. Germline V lookup: CDR1 SGHTA, CDR2 FQGTGA. Germline trimming cut 3 bases from V and 3 bases from J; bases unmatched to any gene: 3. The CDR3 nucleotides read TGTGCCAGCAGCTTCACTAGCGGTCACACCGGGGAGCTGTTTTTT. It translates to CASSFTSGHTGELFF.

The rearrangement links TRBV27 to TRBJ1-5; 8 nucleotides line up with TRBD1. This CDR3 region has 15 residues. In germline, CDR1 is MNHEY, CDR2 SMNVEV (reference sequence). J lost 4 bases, V lost 6 bases, and 8 bases had no gene match. CDR3 sequence: CASSTTGGTNQPQHF. The DNA of the CDR3 is TGTGCCAGCAGCACCACAGGGGGGACGAATCAGCCCCAGCATTTT.

This chain connects TRBV2 to TRBJ1-1, with D perhaps TRBD1 (6 bases). The V gene lost 8 bases and the J gene lost 4 bases, with 11 bases spanning the gap. Germline lookup yields CDR1 SNHLY and CDR2 FYNNEI. The CDR3 runs 12 residues. The CDR3 here is CASSGEATEAFF. CDR3 in DNA: TGTGCCAGCTCAGGGGAGGCCACTGAAGCTTTCTTT. Filled out from reference TRBV2 and TRBJ1-1, the complete variable domain reads EPEVTQTPSHQVTQMGQEVILRCVPISNHLYFYWYRQILGQKVEFLVSFYNNEISEKSEIFDDQFSVERPDGSNFTLKIRSTKLEDSAMYFCASSGEATEAFFGQGTRLTVV.

Points on this clonotype: Mismatch with germline at one junction end may stem from a read error. The V and J genes are TRBV4-2 and TRBJ2-1; 7 bases match TRBD2. CDR3 length: 15 amino acids. The germline V gene encodes CDR1 LGHNA and CDR2 YNFKEQ. CDR3 sequence (DNA): TGTGCCAGCAGCGAAGACTGGAGCGGGGTCAAAGTGCAGTTCTTC. Its translation: CASSEDWSGVKVQFF.

The rearrangement links TRBV6-5 to TRBJ2-4; 7 bases fit TRBD1. The V and J ends lost 4 bases and 0 bases, in that order; junction bases with no gene match: 6. Germline V gene sequence: CDR1 MNHEY, CDR2 SVGAGI. The CDR3 consists of 16 residues. The chain's CDR3 is CASSSGQALAKNIQYF. CDR3 in DNA: TGTGCCAGCAGTTCTGGACAGGCCCTAGCCAAAAACATTCAGTACTTC.